The 10 T cell receptor beta chains listed next were all sequenced from one sample in a study of shared clonotypes between healthy human individuals. The assay was immunoSEQ multiplex PCR, and TCRdb's table has in-frame clones only and misses some. The sample holds hundreds of thousands of clones, nearly 97% seen once. It was CD45RO-negative cells, positively selected for CCR7, that made up naive CD8 cells, with terminally differentiated effector memory CD45RA+ cells excluded. Sequencing was carried out using naive CD8+ T cells sorted from blood. Receptors originate from a woman aged 25 to 39 in good health.

The chain uses TRBV2 and TRBJ2-1; D remains unclear. The CDR3 runs to 15 residues. CDR1 and CDR2 from the germline V gene are SNHLY and FYNNEI. V was cut by 3 bases and J by 0 bases, with 9 bases left in between. CDR3 coding DNA: TGTGCCAGCAGTGACGGCTCGAGCTCCTACAATGAGCAGTTCTTC. It specifies CASSDGSSSYNEQFF. Variable domain in full (rest from reference TRBV2 and TRBJ2-1): EPEVTQTPSHQVTQMGQEVILRCVPISNHLYFYWYRQILGQKVEFLVSFYNNEISEKSEIFDDQFSVERPDGSNFTLKIRSTKLEDSAMYFCASSDGSSSYNEQFFGPGTRLTVL.

V gene TRBV13 combines with J gene TRBJ2-5; 9 bases align to TRBD1. There are 15 residues in the CDR3. Looked up from germline, CDR1 is PRHDT and CDR2 is FYEKMQ (reference sequence). Losses at the gene ends were 5 bases for V and 5 bases for J; bases not matched to a gene: 9. The CDR3 nucleotides are TGTGCCAGCAGCCTCCTCGGACAGGGGTTGGAGACCCAGTACTTC. Its translation is CASSLLGQGLETQYF.

V is TRBV7-3 and J is TRBJ2-1; TRBD2 aligns across 8 bases. With V trimmed by 4 bases and J by 5 bases, 7 bases remained unmatched. Germline-derived CDR1 and CDR2 are SGHTA and FQGTGA. The CDR3 is 15 amino acids. The CDR3 region is CASSWTGGRNNEQFF. In nucleotides, the CDR3 is TGTGCCAGCAGCTGGACGGGCGGGAGGAACAATGAGCAGTTCTTC.

V usage is TRBV25-1 and J usage is TRBJ2-3, with TRBD1 as a possible D gene (5 bases). The V end was cut by 5 bases, the J end by 1 base, with 7 bases between. This CDR3 is 13 amino acids long. Germline V CDR1 and CDR2: MGHDK, SYGVNS. The CDR3 DNA reads as TGTGCCAGCAGTAGGGGTGGCACAGATACGCAGTATTTT. Protein: CASSRGGTDTQYF. Full variable domain (outside the CDR3, taken from reference TRBV25-1 and TRBJ2-3): EADIYQTPRYLVIGTGKKITLECSQTMGHDKMYWYQQDPGMELHLIHYSYGVNSTEKGDLSSESTVSRIRTEHFPLTLESARPSHTSQYLCASSRGGTDTQYFGPGTRLTVL.

Of note for this clone: Additional DNA sequences in this sample encode the identical CDR3. The rearrangement links TRBV27 to TRBJ2-1; a weak D match, TRBD1 (5 bases). The CDR3 is 13 residues long. V lost 5 bases and J 4 bases, leaving 9 bases between the germline ends. Germline V CDR1 and CDR2: MNHEY, SMNVEV (reference sequence). CDR3 loop: CASSLDTYNEQFF. As DNA, the CDR3 is TGTGCCAGCAGTCTGGACACTTACAATGAGCAGTTCTTC.

The chain combines TRBV4-1 with TRBJ2-5; TRBD2 aligns across 11 bases. The V segment lost 2 bases and the J segment 2 bases; nucleotides outside the gene matches: 7. Germline assignment: CDR1 MGHRA and CDR2 YSYEKL. The length of the CDR3 is 17 residues. Here the CDR3 DNA reads TGCGCCAGCAGCCAACGGGCTAGCGGGGGGATACAAGAGACCCAGTACTTC. Translating it yields CASSQRASGGIQETQYF.

The J gene is TRBJ2-5, the V gene TRBV6-5; no firm D call. Trimming cost V 10 bases and J 2 bases, with 11 bases left between them. From germline, CDR1 is MNHEY and CDR2 SVGAGI. CDR3 length: 12 residues. CDR3 nucleotides: TGTGCCAAGACGCAAGCTCAAGAGACCCAGTACTTC. Protein: CAKTQAQETQYF.

The chain carries TRBV6-5 and TRBJ2-1, with D perhaps matching TRBD1 (5 bases). CDR1 and CDR2 (germline): MNHEY, SVGAGI. Trimming stripped 5 bases from V and 3 bases from J, with 11 bases between. The CDR3 sequence is 14 residues long. CDR3 coding DNA: TGTGCCAGCAGTCTGACTGACAGCTACAATGAGCAGTTCTTC. Encoded protein: CASSLTDSYNEQFF.

In the case of this clone: Relative to the germline gene, one junction end is altered; a read error may explain this. V is TRBV7-6 and J is TRBJ2-1, with TRBD2 matching 14 bases. This CDR3 comprises 13 residues. CDR1 is SGHVS and CDR2 is FNYEAQ in the germline V gene. CDR3 in amino acids: CASSPTGLAGVIF. DNA of the CDR3: TGTGCCAGCAGCCCTACGGGACTAGCGGGAGTAATCTTC.

The chain employs TRBV27 and TRBJ2-7; D may correspond to TRBD1 or TRBD2 (5 bases each). The CDR3 has 13 residues. V gave up 10 bases and J gave up 4 bases, with 17 bases separating them. Germline CDR1 and CDR2: MNHEY and SMNVEV (reference sequence). CDR3 bases: TGTGCCACCCAACGGGGAACAGGATACGAGCAGTACTTC. Its translation: CATQRGTGYEQYF.